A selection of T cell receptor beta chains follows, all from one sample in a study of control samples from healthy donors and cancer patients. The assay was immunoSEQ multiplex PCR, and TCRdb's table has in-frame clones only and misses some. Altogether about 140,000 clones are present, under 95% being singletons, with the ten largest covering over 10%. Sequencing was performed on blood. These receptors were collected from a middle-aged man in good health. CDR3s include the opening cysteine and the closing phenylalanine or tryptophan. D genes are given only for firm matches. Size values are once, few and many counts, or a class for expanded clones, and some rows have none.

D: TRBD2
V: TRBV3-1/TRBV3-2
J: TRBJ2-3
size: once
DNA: TGTGCCAGCAGCCAAGGAATAATAGCGGGGGCAGATACGCAGTATTTT
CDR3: CASSQGIIAGADTQYF

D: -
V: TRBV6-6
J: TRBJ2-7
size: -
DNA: TGTGCCAGCGGAACATTAGAGCAGTACTTC
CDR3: CASGTLEQYF

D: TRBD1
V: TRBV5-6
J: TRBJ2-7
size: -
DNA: TGTGCCAGCAGCCTCCCGGGACAGGGAATCGCCTACGAGCAGTACTTC
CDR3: CASSLPGQGIAYEQYF

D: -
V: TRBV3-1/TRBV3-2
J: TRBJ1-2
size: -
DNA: TGTGCCAGCAGCCAAGCAGATGGGACTCCCTATGGCTACACCTTC
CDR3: CASSQADGTPYGYTF

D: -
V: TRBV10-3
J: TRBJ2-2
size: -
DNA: TGTGCCACTGACCCGGACACCGGGGAGCTGTTTTTT
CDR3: CATDPDTGELFF

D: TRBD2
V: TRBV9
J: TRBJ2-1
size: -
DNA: TGTGCCAGCAGCGTTGGGGGACTAGCGGGAGGGAATGAGCAGTTCTTC
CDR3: CASSVGGLAGGNEQFF

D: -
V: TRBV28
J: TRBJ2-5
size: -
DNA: TGTGCCAGCAGTTTTCACTCAGGGACGGCACAAGAGACCCAGTACTTC
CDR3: CASSFHSGTAQETQYF

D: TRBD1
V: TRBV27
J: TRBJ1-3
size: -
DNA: TGTGCCAGCAGTTTATCACCGGGACAGGGAAACACCATATATTTT
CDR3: CASSLSPGQGNTIYF

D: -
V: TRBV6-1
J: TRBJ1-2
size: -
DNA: TGTGCCAGCAGTGAAGATCCAGGCTATGGCTACACCTTC
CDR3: CASSEDPGYGYTF

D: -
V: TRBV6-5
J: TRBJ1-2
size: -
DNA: TGTGCCAGCAGTAAGACCGAGAACTATGGCTACACCTTC
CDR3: CASSKTENYGYTF

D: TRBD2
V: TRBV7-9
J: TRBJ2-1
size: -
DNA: TGTGCCAGCAATAAAGGACTAGCGGGAGTGAATGAGCAGTTCTTC
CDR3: CASNKGLAGVNEQFF

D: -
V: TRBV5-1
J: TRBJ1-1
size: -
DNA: TGCGCCAGCAGCTTGGGACAGACTTACACTGAAGCTTTCTTT
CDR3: CASSLGQTYTEAFF

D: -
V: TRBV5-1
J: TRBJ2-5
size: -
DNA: TGCGCCAGCAGCCGAAAAGGGTCGGTCCAAGAGACCCAGTACTTC
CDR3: CASSRKGSVQETQYF

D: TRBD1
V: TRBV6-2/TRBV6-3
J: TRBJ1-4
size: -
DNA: TGTGCCAGCACCCCCTGGACAGGGGACTCTCCTCAGCGCGAAAAACTGTTTTTT
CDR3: CASTPWTGDSPQREKLFF

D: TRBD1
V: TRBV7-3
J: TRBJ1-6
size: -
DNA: TGTGCCAGCAGCCCCCAGGGGGGGGGCAATTCACCCCTCCACTTT
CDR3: CASSPQGGGNSPLHF

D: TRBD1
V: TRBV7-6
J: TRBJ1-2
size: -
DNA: TGTGCCAGCAGCGCCGGGACAGGGGGAGGCTACACCTTC
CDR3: CASSAGTGGGYTF

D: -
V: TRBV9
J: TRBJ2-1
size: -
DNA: TGTGCCAGCAGCGTAGGGAGGGGGGAAGGCAATGAGCAGTTCTTC
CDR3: CASSVGRGEGNEQFF

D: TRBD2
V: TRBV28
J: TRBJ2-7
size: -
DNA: TGTGCCAGCAGTACACTAGCGGGAGGTTCCGCCGAGCAGTACTTC
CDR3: CASSTLAGGSAEQYF

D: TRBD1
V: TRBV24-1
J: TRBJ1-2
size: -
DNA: TGTGCCACCAGTGTTGGAGGGGGCGACTATGGCTACACCTTC
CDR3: CATSVGGGDYGYTF

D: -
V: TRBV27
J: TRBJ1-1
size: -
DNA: TGTGCCAGCATTTTAGGGGCAGCTGCTTTCTTT
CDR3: CASILGAAAFF

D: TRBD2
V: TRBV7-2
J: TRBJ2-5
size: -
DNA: TGTGCCAGCAGCCGGACTAGCGGGGGGGAACAAGAGACCCAGTACTTC
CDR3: CASSRTSGGEQETQYF

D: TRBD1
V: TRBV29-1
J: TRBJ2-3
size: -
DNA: TGCAGCGTAAGGGGGCTTGGCACAGATACGCAGTATTTT
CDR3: CSVRGLGTDTQYF

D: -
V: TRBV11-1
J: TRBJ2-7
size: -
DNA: TGTGCCAGCAGCCCCGGGGGCGCCGAGCAGTACTTC
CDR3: CASSPGGAEQYF

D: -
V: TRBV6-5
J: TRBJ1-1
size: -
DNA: TGTGCCAGCAGTTACCGGACTGTAGCTCGGAACACTGAAGCTTTCTTT
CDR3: CASSYRTVARNTEAFF

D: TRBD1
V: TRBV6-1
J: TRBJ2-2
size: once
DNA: TGTGCCAGCAGTGGGGTCAGGGGGCTTACGGGCACCGGGGAGCTGTTTTTT
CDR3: CASSGVRGLTGTGELFF